The 5 T cell receptor beta chains below were found in one sample sequenced in a study of T cells in Graves' hyperthyroidism and ophthalmopathy. TCR beta CDR3 region amplification was performed from RNA transcripts. With the HTBI primer set, the TCR CDR3 went through a first round of RT-PCR. TCRdb called the multiplex PCR reads again in MiXCR, with one record for every CDR3 protein. The table shows about 350,000 distinct CDR3 sequences, with around 14% occurring only once. The sequencing sample was made of blood. The receptors derive from a woman in her twenties or thirties with Graves' hyperthyroidism.

Ten or more counts support this clonotype. The V call is TRBV12-3 or TRBV12-4, the J call TRBJ1-2; 7 nucleotides agree with TRBD1. The CDR3 runs 15 residues. With V trimmed by 6 bases and J by 5 bases, 12 bases remained unmatched. CDR3 DNA: TGTGCCAGCAGCTCAACAGGGGCGGTCAAGTATGGCTACACCTTC. The encoded protein is CASSSTGAVKYGYTF.

This sequence joins TRBV19 and TRBJ2-7; 9 bases are shared with TRBD2. CDR3 length: 17 amino acids. With V trimmed by 5 bases and J by 2 bases, 13 bases remained unmatched. Germline lookup yields CDR1 LNHDA and CDR2 SQIVND (reference sequence). The CDR3 loop is CASSSFAASGTTYEQYF. The CDR3 DNA follows: TGTGCCAGTAGTTCATTCGCGGCTAGCGGGACTACCTACGAGCAGTACTTC.

A word on this clonotype: A much larger clone lies a single base off, so this may be a read error. The chain carries TRBV12-3 or TRBV12-4 and TRBJ1-5; D gene uncertain. The CDR3 runs 19 residues. V gave up 5 bases and J gave up 0 bases, with 23 bases separating them. The CDR3, as DNA: TGTGCCAGCAGTCATCCCCCCGGGCCTTTGCCTTATAGCAATCAGCCCCAGCATTTT. It encodes CASSHPPGPLPYSNQPQHF.

The V and J genes are TRBV6-2 or TRBV6-3 and TRBJ2-7, with D hard to call. Germline CDR1 and CDR2: MNHEY and SVGEGT. The CDR3 spans 13 residues. Trimming took off 6 bases at V and 7 bases at J, with 16 bases between the two ends. CDR3 loop: CASSHTFAFEQYF. DNA for the CDR3: TGTGCCAGCAGCCACACATTCGCGTTTGAGCAGTACTTC.

This clonotype was recorded many times. The V and J genes are TRBV6-1 and TRBJ2-5; maybe TRBD1 (5 bases). The CDR3 spans 14 residues. Trimming removed 5 bases from V and 5 bases from J, with 15 bases in between. Germline CDR1 is MNHNS and CDR2 is SASEGT. The CDR3 coding sequence is TGTGCCAGCAGTTCGACAGAGTCCCTGGAGACCCAGTACTTC. Translation gives CASSSTESLETQYF.